These T cell receptor beta chains were read from a single sample in a study of post-analysis software for immune sequencing data. Each CDR3 protein is one row after TCRdb ran MiXCR on the PCR reads. The data hold hundreds of thousands of distinct CDR3 sequences, with roughly half observed a single time. The specimen sequenced was blood. These receptors originate from a girl between 10 and 17 years old with multiple sclerosis. The CDR3 runs from the conserved cysteine through the conserved F or W. A D gene is named only where the DNA matches it firmly. Clone size, where shown, is once, few, many, or a class for clones that have expanded.

>TRBJ2-4|TRBV9|few|15|TRBD2
CASSAGRVAGYEQYF
TGTGCCAGCAGCGCCGGCAGGGTAGCGGGGTATGAGCAGTACTTC
>TRBJ2-1|TRBV6-5|NA|15|TRBD1
CASSMLPGTVTEQFF
TGTGCCAGCAGTATGTTGCCCGGGACAGTCACCGAGCAGTTCTTC
>TRBJ1-1|TRBV10-3|NA|13|NA
CAISGESNTEAFF
TGTGCCATCAGTGGGGAGTCGAACACTGAAGCTTTCTTT
>TRBJ2-1|TRBV12-3/TRBV12-4|many|12|NA
CASSLRGHEQFF
TGTGCCAGCAGTTTAAGGGGACATGAGCAGTTCTTC
>TRBJ2-1|TRBV10-3|NA|11|NA
CAISASDEQFF
TGTGCCATCAGTGCATCCGATGAGCAGTTCTTC
>TRBJ2-7|TRBV5-1|NA|16|TRBD2
CASSRLGRGSSYEQYF
TGCGCCAGCAGCCGTCTCGGGAGGGGAAGCTCCTACGAGCAGTACTTC
>TRBJ2-1|TRBV10-3|few|15|TRBD2
CAISGTSGLYNEQFF
TGTGCCATCAGTGGAACTAGCGGGCTTTACAATGAGCAGTTCTTC
>TRBJ2-7|TRBV6-5|NA|17|TRBD2
CASSYSGLAGEAYEQYF
TGTGCCAGCAGTTACTCCGGACTAGCGGGAGAGGCGTACGAGCAGTACTTC
>TRBJ1-2|TRBV6-6|few|15|TRBD1
CASSSPPDRTYGYTF
TGTGCCAGCAGTTCTCCTCCGGACAGGACCTATGGCTACACCTTC
>TRBJ2-3|TRBV29-1|NA|13|TRBD1
CSSSTGAADTQYF
TGCAGCTCGTCAACAGGGGCGGCAGATACGCAGTATTTT
>TRBJ2-1|TRBV5-1|NA|13|NA
CASSFNQHNEQFF
TGCGCCAGCAGCTTCAACCAGCACAATGAGCAGTTCTTC
>TRBJ1-1|TRBV29-1|NA|14|NA
CSVEPGRVNTEAFF
TGCAGCGTTGAACCAGGGAGGGTGAACACTGAAGCTTTCTTT
>TRBJ1-1|TRBV29-1|few|12|NA
CSVGREGTEAFF
TGCAGCGTAGGCAGGGAGGGGACTGAAGCTTTCTTT
>TRBJ2-7|TRBV29-1|few|16|TRBD1
CSVLSYRTGSSYEQYF
TGCAGCGTTTTAAGTTATAGGACAGGGAGCTCCTACGAGCAGTACTTC
>TRBJ1-2|TRBV20-1|NA|11|NA
CSATSDYGYTF
TGCAGTGCTACATCTGACTATGGCTACACCTTC
>TRBJ1-2|TRBV6-5|once|14|NA
CASSLGGRRAGYTF
TGTGCCAGCAGTCTGGGGGGGCGCAGGGCTGGCTACACCTTC
>TRBJ2-7|TRBV12-3/TRBV12-4|NA|13|TRBD2
CASRLAGGHEQYF
TGTGCCAGCAGGCTAGCGGGGGGCCACGAGCAGTACTTC
>TRBJ2-1|TRBV7-9|few|15|NA
CASSLAGPGPQWQFF
TGTGCCAGCAGCTTAGCTGGACCGGGACCCCAATGGCAGTTCTTC
>TRBJ2-7|TRBV29-1|few|14|NA
CSVVVRDLAYEQYF
TGCAGCGTTGTCGTACGGGATTTAGCCTACGAGCAGTACTTC
>TRBJ2-7|TRBV12-3/TRBV12-4|few|14|NA
CASSAPDSLYEQYF
TGTGCCAGCAGTGCCCCGGACAGTCTCTACGAGCAGTACTTC
>TRBJ2-1|TRBV27|NA|14|NA
CASSYGTSYNEQFF
TGTGCCAGCAGTTACGGGACCTCGTACAATGAGCAGTTCTTC
>TRBJ1-2|TRBV5-1|NA|15|NA
CASSIQSGTNHGYTF
TGCGCCAGCAGCATACAATCCGGGACGAACCATGGCTACACCTTC
>TRBJ2-7|TRBV15|NA|16|TRBD1
CATSRYPGQGASEQYF
TGTGCCACCAGCAGATACCCGGGACAGGGGGCGTCCGAGCAGTACTTC
>TRBJ2-5|TRBV29-1|NA|11|NA
CSATYQETQYF
TGCAGCGCCACGTACCAAGAGACCCAGTACTTC
>TRBJ1-1|TRBV6-5|NA|14|NA
CASIPTGGGTEAFF
TGTGCCAGCATCCCGACGGGCGGTGGTACTGAAGCTTTCTTT
>TRBJ1-5|TRBV12-3/TRBV12-4|NA|16|NA
CASSLVSPWGNQPQHF
TGTGCCAGCAGTTTGGTCAGTCCTTGGGGCAATCAGCCCCAGCATTTT
>TRBJ1-2|TRBV12-3/TRBV12-4|few|15|TRBD1
CASSFRQGYFYGYTF
TGTGCCAGCAGTTTTCGACAGGGGTATTTCTATGGCTACACCTTC
>TRBJ2-7|TRBV27|NA|14|TRBD2
CASSPLAVVGEQYF
TGTGCCAGCAGTCCACTAGCGGTGGTTGGGGAGCAGTACTTC
>TRBJ2-1|TRBV5-1|NA|12|NA
CASSLAAAEQFF
TGCGCCAGCAGCTTGGCAGCCGCTGAGCAGTTCTTC
>TRBJ2-3|TRBV12-3/TRBV12-4|few|19|TRBD2
CASSIYRLGSVAGRDTQYF
TGTGCCAGCAGTATTTACCGTCTGGGGTCGGTAGCGGGAAGAGATACGCAGTATTTT
>TRBJ2-1|TRBV20-1|NA|14|TRBD2
CSAQSGGAYNEQFF
TGCAGTGCTCAAAGCGGGGGGGCCTACAATGAGCAGTTCTTC
>TRBJ1-4|TRBV12-3/TRBV12-4|NA|19|NA
CASSLIPGKPGATNEKLFF
TGTGCCAGCAGTCTAATCCCGGGCAAACCGGGGGCAACTAATGAAAAACTGTTTTTT
>TRBJ2-5|TRBV5-1|once|16|TRBD1
CASSPGQGAFQETQYF
TGCGCCAGCAGCCCAGGACAGGGAGCATTCCAAGAGACCCAGTACTTC
>TRBJ1-1|TRBV7-2|NA|14|NA
CASSRVGSDTEAFF
TGTGCCAGCAGCCGGGTTGGTTCGGACACTGAAGCTTTCTTT
>TRBJ2-7|TRBV29-1|NA|13|NA
CSVVAGGGYEQYF
TGCAGCGTTGTGGCAGGGGGAGGGTACGAGCAGTACTTC
>TRBJ2-3|TRBV5-1|NA|18|TRBD2
CASSFLGLAGGGTDTQYF
TGCGCCAGCAGCTTCTTGGGACTAGCGGGGGGCGGTACAGATACGCAGTATTTT
>TRBJ2-6|TRBV7-8|NA|16|NA
CARASGPYSGANVLTF
TGTGCCAGGGCTTCAGGGCCGTACTCTGGGGCCAACGTCCTGACTTTC
>TRBJ1-1|TRBV6-2/TRBV6-3|few|13|NA
CASSQQGNTEAFF
TGTGCCAGCAGTCAACAGGGAAACACTGAAGCTTTCTTT
>TRBJ2-3|TRBV5-1|few|15|NA
CASSLDRSGRDTQYF
TGCGCCAGCAGCTTGGATCGGTCGGGGAGAGATACGCAGTATTTT
>TRBJ2-1|TRBV10-3|few|16|TRBD2
CAISESALAAYNEQFF
TGTGCCATCAGTGAGTCTGCACTAGCGGCCTACAATGAGCAGTTCTTC
>TRBJ1-1|TRBV20-1|NA|13|NA
CSASSRANTEAFF
TGCAGTGCTTCTTCTCGAGCCAACACTGAAGCTTTCTTT
>TRBJ2-7|TRBV12-5|NA|13|NA
CASGSASRVEQYF
TGTGCTAGTGGGTCAGCGTCCCGTGTCGAGCAGTACTTC
>TRBJ2-7|TRBV7-9|NA|13|NA
CASSLPASAEQYF
TGTGCCAGCAGCTTACCAGCATCTGCCGAGCAGTACTTC
>TRBJ2-5|TRBV5-1|NA|11|NA
CASSLSGPWYF
TGCGCCAGCAGCTTGTCAGGCCCCTGGTACTTC
>TRBJ1-1|TRBV11-3|NA|12|NA
CASSTKRTEAFF
TGTGCCAGCAGCACCAAGCGAACTGAAGCTTTCTTT
>TRBJ2-5|TRBV5-1|NA|16|TRBD2
CASSLGTSGMGETQYF
TGCGCCAGCAGCTTGGGTACTAGCGGGATGGGGGAGACCCAGTACTTC